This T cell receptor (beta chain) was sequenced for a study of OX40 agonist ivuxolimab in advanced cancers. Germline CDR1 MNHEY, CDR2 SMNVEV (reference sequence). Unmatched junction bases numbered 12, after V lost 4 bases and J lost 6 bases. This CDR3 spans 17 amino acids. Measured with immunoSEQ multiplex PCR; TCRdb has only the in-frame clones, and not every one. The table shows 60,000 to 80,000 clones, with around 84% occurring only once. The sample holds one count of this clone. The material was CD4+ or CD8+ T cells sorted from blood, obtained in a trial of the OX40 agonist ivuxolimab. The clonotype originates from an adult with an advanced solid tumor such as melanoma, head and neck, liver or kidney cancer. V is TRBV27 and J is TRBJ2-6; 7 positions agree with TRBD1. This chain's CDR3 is CASSSATGSGQANVLTF. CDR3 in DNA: TGTGCCAGCAGTTCCGCGACAGGGTCGGGACAGGCCAACGTCCTGACTTTC.